These 32 T cell receptor beta chains share one sample of origin, sequenced in a study of blood T cell repertoires in COVID-19. TCRdb's copy holds only in-frame clones and misses some; the assay was immunoSEQ multiplex PCR. The table lists approximately 300,000 clones, roughly 90% of them singletons. Source material: peripheral blood. Every receptor here comes from a woman in her twenties or thirties with COVID-19, enrolled during active disease.

In this sample, this clone turned up a few times. The genes are TRBV5-1 and TRBJ2-1, with 8 bases fitting TRBD2. V dropped 0 bases and J dropped 7; count of bases not matched to a gene: 3. The CDR3 is 14 amino acids. From germline, CDR1 is SGHRS and CDR2 YFSETQ. The CDR3 bases are TGCGCCAGCAGCTTGGACGGGAGGGGTAATGAGCAGTTCTTC. Translated, it gives CASSLDGRGNEQFF. Combining the CDR3 with reference TRBV5-1 and TRBJ2-1 gives the whole variable domain KAGVTQTPRYLIKTRGQQVTLSCSPISGHRSVSWYQQTPGQGLQFLFEYFSETQRNKGNFPGRFSGRQFSNSRSEMNVSTLELGDSALYLCASSLDGRGNEQFFGPGTRLTVL.

Points on this clone: A read error may produce the germline difference seen at one junction end. The chain joins TRBV7-7 to TRBJ2-2; 8 nucleotides agree with TRBD1. Germline lookup yields CDR1 SSHAT and CDR2 FNYEAQ (reference sequence). This CDR3 region has 15 residues. CDR3 sequence: CASSSNRGATGELFF. The DNA for the CDR3 is TGTGCTAGCAGCTCCAACAGGGGGGCCACCGGGGAGCTGTTTTTT. The full variable domain, its missing parts supplied by reference TRBV7-7 and TRBJ2-2, is GAGVSQSPRYKVTKRGQDVTLRCDPISSHATLYWYQQALGQGPEFLTYFNYEAQPDKSGLPSDRFSAERPEGSISTLTIQRTEQRDSAMYRCASSSNRGATGELFFGEGSRLTVL.

The CDR3 nucleotides read TGTGCCAGCAGCCGGGGAGGGGGCTACACCTTC. Translation gives CASSRGGGYTF. The chain carries TRBV11-2 and TRBJ1-2; D unresolved. The germline V gene encodes CDR1 SGHAT and CDR2 FQNNGV. The ends were cut back, 5 bases at V and 8 bases at J, with 9 bases in the middle. The CDR3 extends over 11 amino acids.

The rearrangement joins TRBV19 to TRBJ1-1, with D perhaps TRBD1 (6 bases). CDR1 and CDR2 (germline): LNHDA, SQIVND (reference sequence). This CDR3 has 13 amino acids. V lost 0 bases, J lost 11 bases, and 13 bases lay in between. CDR3 coding DNA: TGTGCCAGTAGTATAGATAGGCGGGGGGCCGCTTTCTTT. It codes for CASSIDRRGAAFF. Variable domain in full (rest from reference TRBV19 and TRBJ1-1): DGGITQSPKYLFRKEGQNVTLSCEQNLNHDAMYWYRQDPGQGLRLIYYSQIVNDFQKGDIAEGYSVSREKKESFPLTVTSAQKNPTAFYLCASSIDRRGAAFFGQGTRLTVV.

The genes are TRBV2 and TRBJ2-3; 12 bases align to TRBD2. The V gene's germline CDR1 is SNHLY and CDR2 FYNNEI. CDR3 size: 16 residues. V was pared by 3 bases and J by 5 bases, with 6 bases of the junction left unmatched. The DNA of the CDR3 is TGTGCCAGCAGTGAGGAAGCTAGCGGGGGGGAAGATACGCAGTATTTT. It is translated as CASSEEASGGEDTQYF.

The rearrangement joins TRBV10-1 to TRBJ2-6, with TRBD2 matching over 8 bases. Germline CDR1 WNHNN, CDR2 SYGVQD (reference sequence). The CDR3 has 17 residues. The ends lost 0 bases at V and 2 bases at J; junction bases unmatched: 3. The CDR3 loop reads CASSESGGGTGANVLTF. The CDR3 DNA is TGCGCCAGCAGTGAGTCCGGGGGGGGGACTGGGGCCAACGTCCTGACTTTC.

This chain links TRBV6-5 with TRBJ2-1; 10 bases match TRBD2. Germline V gives CDR1 MNHEY, CDR2 SVGAGI. This CDR3 contains 13 residues. V was pared by 7 bases and J by 8 bases, with 5 bases of the junction left unmatched. CDR3 in amino acids: CASTRTSGHEQFF. In nucleotides, the CDR3 is TGTGCCAGCACCCGGACTAGCGGACATGAGCAGTTCTTC.

CDR3 sequence reads: CASSPWGVQETQYF. In nucleotides, the CDR3 is TGTGCCAGTAGCCCTTGGGGGGTACAAGAGACCCAGTACTTC. V gene TRBV19 combines with J gene TRBJ2-5, with D tentatively TRBD2 (6 bases). The CDR3 length is 14 residues. Germline CDR1 reads LNHDA; CDR2 reads SQIVND (reference sequence). V was pared by 6 bases and J by 2 bases, with 13 bases between.

The chain employs TRBV24-1 and TRBJ2-4; 10 nucleotides align to TRBD1. Unmatched junction bases numbered 6, after V lost 2 bases and J lost 9 bases. CDR1 and CDR2 (germline): KGHDR, SFDVKD. This CDR3 comprises 15 residues. DNA of the CDR3: TGTGCCACCAGTGATTCGGGGACAGGGGAAGCCATTCAGTACTTC. Translated, it gives CATSDSGTGEAIQYF.

This clone was found once. V and J are TRBV18 and TRBJ2-2; D possibly corresponds to TRBD2 (5 bases). This CDR3 comprises 14 residues. Germline values: CDR1 KGHSH, CDR2 LQKENI. The germline V and J ends were trimmed by 2 bases and 5 bases, with 9 bases remaining between them. This chain's CDR3 is CASSPWTETGELFF. Here the CDR3 DNA reads TGTGCCAGCTCACCATGGACTGAGACCGGGGAGCTGTTTTTT.

The chain couples TRBV13 to TRBJ2-7; 11 bases fit TRBD2. Germline V lookup: CDR1 PRHDT, CDR2 FYEKMQ (reference sequence). This CDR3 has 16 amino acids. The V and J ends lost 2 bases and 3 bases, in that order; junction bases with no gene match: 6. CDR3 residues: CASSLYSGRDIYEQYF. In nucleotides, the CDR3 is TGTGCCAGCAGCTTATATAGCGGGAGGGATATCTACGAGCAGTACTTC.

The genes are TRBV4-1 and TRBJ2-4; the match to TRBD2 covers 7 bases. Germline V CDR1 and CDR2: MGHRA, YSYEKL. The trim removed 2 bases at V and 12 bases at J, leaving 10 bases unmatched. The CDR3 has 14 residues. The CDR3 is CASSQSGLQRPQYF. CDR3 sequence (DNA): TGCGCCAGCAGCCAATCGGGACTACAACGACCTCAGTACTTC.

The CDR3 reads CASSPDRGAGNTIYF. CDR3 nucleotide sequence: TGTGCCAGCAGTCCCGACAGGGGTGCGGGAAACACCATATATTTT. The V and J genes are TRBV28 and TRBJ1-3, with 8 bases matching TRBD1. The CDR3 runs 15 residues. CDR1 is MDHEN and CDR2 is SYDVKM in the germline V gene. The J segment lost 4 bases and the V segment lost 5 bases, leaving 7 bases of the junction unmatched.

This clone has only one observation. This chain joins TRBV19 and TRBJ2-7; 9 nucleotides match TRBD1. Trimming at V came to 5 bases and at J to 6 bases, leaving 8 bases not matched to a gene. CDR1 is LNHDA and CDR2 is SQIVND in the germline V gene (reference sequence). CDR3 length equals 14 residues. CDR3 bases: TGTGCCAGTAGTGCCGGGACAGGGAGTCCCGAGCAGTACTTC. It specifies CASSAGTGSPEQYF.

This rearrangement joins TRBV24-1 to TRBJ1-2; TRBD1 is a possible D gene (5 bases). The ends were cut back, 4 bases at V and 6 bases at J, with 5 bases in the middle. The germline V gene encodes CDR1 KGHDR and CDR2 SFDVKD. This CDR3 contains 11 residues. The CDR3 nucleotides read TGTGCCACCAGTGACAGGGATGGCTACACCTTC. Translation: CATSDRDGYTF.

The chain is built from TRBV29-1 and TRBJ2-5, with 8 bases that match TRBD2. Trimming at V came to 6 bases and at J to 10 bases, leaving 16 bases not matched to a gene. CDR3 length: 14 amino acids. Germline values: CDR1 SQVTM, CDR2 ANQGSEA. The DNA for the CDR3 is TGCAGCGTCATGGAATCCAGTGCCGGGGGGGTCCAGTACTTC. This encodes CSVMESSAGGVQYF.

V gene TRBV4-3 combines with J gene TRBJ1-6; no clear D gene. Trimming cost V 0 bases and J 10 bases, with 7 bases left between them. The germline gives CDR1 LGHNA, CDR2 YSLEER. This CDR3 comprises 13 residues. The CDR3 sequence: CASSQDRGSPLHF. CDR3 sequence (DNA): TGCGCCAGCAGCCAAGACAGAGGGTCACCCCTCCACTTT.

About this clone itself: The sample has other DNA sequences that encode this CDR3 too. V usage is TRBV18 and J usage is TRBJ2-2, with D unresolved. Trimming left V 0 bases short and J 4 bases short, with 9 bases between. CDR1 and CDR2 from the germline V gene are KGHSH and LQKENI. This CDR3 has 15 residues. CDR3 bases: TGTGCCAGCTCACCACCGGGTCCAGGCACCGGGGAGCTGTTTTTT. This translates into CASSPPGPGTGELFF.

The rearrangement uses TRBV2 and TRBJ2-5; 10 nucleotides line up with TRBD2. Germline assignment: CDR1 SNHLY and CDR2 FYNNEI. With V trimmed by 4 bases and J by 4 bases, 3 bases remained unmatched. There are 14 residues in the CDR3. In nucleotides, the CDR3 is TGTGCCAGCAGTGCCTTAGCGGGAGGAGAGACCCAGTACTTC. This codes for CASSALAGGETQYF.

The V call is TRBV9, the J call TRBJ1-2; 7 bases are shared with TRBD1. The CDR3 extends over 14 amino acids. Germline lookup yields CDR1 SGDLS and CDR2 YYNGEE. V lost 4 bases, J lost 5 bases, and 8 bases stayed unmatched. CDR3 bases: TGTGCCAGCAGCCGAGAGACAGGGAGGTATGGCTACACCTTC. It yields the protein CASSRETGRYGYTF.

This clone was recorded only once. V and J are TRBV28 and TRBJ2-7; perhaps TRBD1 as D (5 bases). The CDR3 runs to 12 residues. Trimming removed 2 bases from V and 7 bases from J, with 9 bases in between. Germline CDR1 is MDHEN and CDR2 is SYDVKM. The CDR3 loop reads CASSLIGDEQYF. DNA of the CDR3: TGTGCCAGCAGTTTAATAGGGGATGAGCAGTACTTC.

The chain joins TRBV13 to TRBJ2-7; 7 bases agree with TRBD2. The CDR3 is 15 amino acids. J gave up 0 bases and V 1 base, and 3 bases lay outside the gene matches. CDR1 PRHDT and CDR2 FYEKMQ come from the germline V gene (reference sequence). The CDR3 region has the DNA TGTGCCAGCAGCTTAGATGGCGGGAGCTCCTACGAGCAGTACTTC. Its protein product is CASSLDGGSSYEQYF.

The V and J genes are TRBV28 and TRBJ2-1, with a tentative D call TRBD1 (6 bases). The CDR3 is 14 residues long. V shed 6 bases and J shed 4 bases, with 13 bases lying between them. Germline assignment: CDR1 MDHEN and CDR2 SYDVKM. The CDR3 is CASRPGQIYNEQFF. The CDR3 DNA follows: TGTGCCAGCAGACCAGGACAGATTTACAATGAGCAGTTCTTC.

The chain joins TRBV1 to TRBJ2-4; the DNA was not used to check the table's D call, TRBD2. TRBV1 has pseudogene status. The CDR3 runs to 17 residues. The CDR3 DNA follows: TGCACCAGACGACTAGCGGGAGGGAGGAAGGTTGGAAACATTCAGTACTTC. Protein product: CTRRLAGGRKVGNIQYF.

The V and J genes are TRBV11-2 and TRBJ1-3; possible D gene TRBD1, 5 bases. The germline V and J ends were trimmed by 2 bases and 2 bases, with 10 bases remaining between them. Germline values: CDR1 SGHAT, CDR2 FQNNGV. The CDR3 covers 15 residues. CDR3 coding DNA: TGTGCCAGCAGCTTAATTGGGGCGGCTGGAAACACCATATATTTT. The encoded protein is CASSLIGAAGNTIYF.

This chain connects TRBV3-1 (or the pseudogene TRBV3-2) to TRBJ1-1; maybe TRBD1 (6 bases). The V gene lost 1 base and the J gene lost 0 bases, with 15 bases spanning the gap. CDR3 size: 17 residues. The germline V gene has CDR1 LGHDT and CDR2 YNNKEL (reference sequence). CDR3 in amino acids: CASSQGAGVPMNTEAFF. For the CDR3, the DNA is TGTGCCAGCAGCCAAGGCGCAGGGGTGCCCATGAACACTGAAGCTTTCTTT.

The V call is TRBV3-1 (or the pseudogene TRBV3-2), the J call TRBJ1-2; D call uncertain. Germline lookup yields CDR1 LGHDT and CDR2 YNNKEL (reference sequence). V dropped 1 base and J dropped 5 bases, with 11 bases sitting between them. This CDR3 contains 14 residues. The CDR3: CASSQGSGDYGYTF. The CDR3 nucleotides read TGTGCCAGCAGCCAAGGATCGGGTGATTATGGCTACACCTTC.

In nucleotides, the CDR3 is TGTGCCAGCAGCCCCCGACAGGGTCAGGGAGAAAAACTGTTTTTT. It yields the protein CASSPRQGQGEKLFF. V and J are TRBV9 and TRBJ1-4; the match to TRBD1 covers 7 bases. Trimming took 4 bases from V and 8 from J; bases not matched to a gene: 11. The CDR3 spans 15 residues. The V gene's germline CDR1 is SGDLS and CDR2 YYNGEE.

The rearrangement uses TRBV6-5 and TRBJ1-5; TRBD1 might be the D (6 bases). The CDR3 totals 13 residues. V lost 6 bases and J lost 4, with 10 bases in between. CDR1 is MNHEY, CDR2 SVGAGI, per germline. CDR3 in amino acids: CASRTGWNQPQHF. CDR3 coding DNA: TGTGCCAGCAGGACAGGTTGGAATCAGCCCCAGCATTTT.

V usage is TRBV13 and J usage is TRBJ2-2; the D is unclear. The germline V and J ends were trimmed by 0 bases and 5 bases, with 4 bases remaining between them. The CDR3 loop spans 13 amino acids. Germline lookup yields CDR1 PRHDT and CDR2 FYEKMQ (reference sequence). CDR3 DNA: TGTGCCAGCAGCTTAGGGTATACCGGGGAGCTGTTTTTT. Protein: CASSLGYTGELFF.

The rearrangement uses TRBV24-1 and TRBJ2-2, with 8 bases matching TRBD1. Trimming at V came to 9 bases and at J to 4 bases, leaving 9 bases not matched to a gene. The CDR3 has 15 amino acids. Germline V lookup: CDR1 KGHDR, CDR2 SFDVKD. The CDR3 region has the DNA TGTGCCACCCGCTCGGGACAGGCCACCACCGGGGAGCTGTTTTTT. This sequence encodes CATRSGQATTGELFF.

The J gene is TRBJ1-1, the V gene TRBV18, with 7 bases fitting TRBD1. Germline V gives CDR1 KGHSH, CDR2 LQKENI. V was clipped by 5 bases and J by 1 base; unmatched bases: 4. The CDR3 runs to 14 residues. CDR3: CASSEGTANTEAFF. The CDR3, as DNA: TGTGCCAGCTCAGAGGGGACAGCGAACACTGAAGCTTTCTTT.